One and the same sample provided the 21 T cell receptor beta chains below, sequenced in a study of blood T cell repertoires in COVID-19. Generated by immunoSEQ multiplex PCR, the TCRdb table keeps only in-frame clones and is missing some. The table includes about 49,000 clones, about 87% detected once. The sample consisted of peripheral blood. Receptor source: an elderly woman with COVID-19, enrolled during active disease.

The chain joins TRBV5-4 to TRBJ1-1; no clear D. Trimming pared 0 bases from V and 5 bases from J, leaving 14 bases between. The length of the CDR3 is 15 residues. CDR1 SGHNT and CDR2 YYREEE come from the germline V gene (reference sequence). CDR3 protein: CASSLELGVGTEAFF. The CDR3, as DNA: TGTGCCAGCAGCTTGGAGCTCGGGGTCGGGACTGAAGCTTTCTTT.

CDR3 region: CASSFRAGELFF. The CDR3 DNA reads as TGTGCCAGCAGTTTTCGAGCCGGGGAGCTGTTTTTT. The genes are TRBV6-5 and TRBJ2-2, with D unclear. The CDR3 extends over 12 amino acids. V was clipped by 4 bases and J by 6 bases, with 6 bases between them. Germline loops: CDR1 MNHEY, CDR2 SVGAGI.

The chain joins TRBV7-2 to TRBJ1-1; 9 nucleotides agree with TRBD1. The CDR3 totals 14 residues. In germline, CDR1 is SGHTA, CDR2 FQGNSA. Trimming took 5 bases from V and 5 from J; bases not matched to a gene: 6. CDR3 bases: TGTGCCAGCAGCGTACAGGGGGCGTGGACTGAAGCTTTCTTT. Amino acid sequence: CASSVQGAWTEAFF.

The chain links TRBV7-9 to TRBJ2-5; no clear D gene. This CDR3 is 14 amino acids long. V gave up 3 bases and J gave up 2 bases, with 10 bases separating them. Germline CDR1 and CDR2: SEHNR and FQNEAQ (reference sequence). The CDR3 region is CASSFVRVQETQYF. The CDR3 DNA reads TGTGCCAGCAGCTTCGTACGGGTGCAAGAGACCCAGTACTTC.

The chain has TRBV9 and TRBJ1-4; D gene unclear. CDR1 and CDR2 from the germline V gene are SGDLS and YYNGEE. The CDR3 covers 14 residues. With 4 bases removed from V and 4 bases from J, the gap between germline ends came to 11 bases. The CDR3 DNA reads TGTGCCAGCAGCCCCAGCAGACATAATGAAAAACTGTTTTTT. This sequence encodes CASSPSRHNEKLFF.

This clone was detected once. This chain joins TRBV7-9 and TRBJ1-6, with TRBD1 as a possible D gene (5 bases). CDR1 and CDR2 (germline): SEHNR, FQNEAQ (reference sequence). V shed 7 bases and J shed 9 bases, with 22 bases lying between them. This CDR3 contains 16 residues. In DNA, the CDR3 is TGTGCCAGCACCCTTGGGGGAGGAAAATGGATTTCACCCCTCCACTTT. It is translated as CASTLGGGKWISPLHF.

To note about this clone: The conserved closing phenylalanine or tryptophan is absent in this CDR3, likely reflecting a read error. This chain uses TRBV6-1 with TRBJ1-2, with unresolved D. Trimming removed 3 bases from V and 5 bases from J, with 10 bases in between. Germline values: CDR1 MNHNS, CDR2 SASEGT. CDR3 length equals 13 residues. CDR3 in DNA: TGTGCCAGCAGTGAGGGCCGCAAATATGGCTACACCCTC. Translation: CASSEGRKYGYTL.

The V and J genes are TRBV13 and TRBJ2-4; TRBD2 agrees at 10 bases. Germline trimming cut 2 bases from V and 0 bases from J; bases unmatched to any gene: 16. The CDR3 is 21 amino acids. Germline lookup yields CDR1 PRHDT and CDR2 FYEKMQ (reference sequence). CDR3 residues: CASSLIVLSGRRPLAKNIQYF. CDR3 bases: TGTGCCAGCAGCTTAATTGTTCTTAGCGGGAGGAGACCCCTAGCCAAAAACATTCAGTACTTC. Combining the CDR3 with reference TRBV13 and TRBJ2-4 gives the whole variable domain AAGVIQSPRHLIKEKRETATLKCYPIPRHDTVYWYQQGPGQDPQFLISFYEKMQSDKGSIPDRFSAQQFSDYHSELNMSSLELGDSALYFCASSLIVLSGRRPLAKNIQYFGAGTRLSVL.

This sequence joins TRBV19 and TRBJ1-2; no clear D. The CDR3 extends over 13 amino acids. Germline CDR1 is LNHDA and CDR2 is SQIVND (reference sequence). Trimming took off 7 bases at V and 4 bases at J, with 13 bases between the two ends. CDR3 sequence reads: CASTDDWFYGYTF. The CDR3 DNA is TGTGCCAGTACTGACGACTGGTTCTATGGCTACACCTTC.

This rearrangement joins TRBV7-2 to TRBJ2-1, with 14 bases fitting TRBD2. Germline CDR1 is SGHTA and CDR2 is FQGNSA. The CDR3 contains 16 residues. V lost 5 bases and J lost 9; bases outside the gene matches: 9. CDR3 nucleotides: TGTGCCAGCAGCCGTACCGGGACTAGCGGGAGAAGTGAGCAGTTCTTC. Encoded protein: CASSRTGTSGRSEQFF.

The CDR3 DNA follows: TGTGCCAGCAGCTGGGCAGTAACGCCTAATTCACCCCTCCACTTT. It encodes CASSWAVTPNSPLHF. This chain links TRBV5-6 with TRBJ1-6; D uncertain. The CDR3 is 15 amino acids. The germline CDR1 and CDR2 sequences are SGHDT and YYEEEE. The ends were cut back, 3 bases at V and 6 bases at J, with 13 bases in the middle. The complete variable domain, with remaining parts taken from reference TRBV5-6 and TRBJ1-6, reads DAGVTQSPTHLIKTRGQQVTLRCSPKSGHDTVSWYQQALGQGPQFIFQYYEEEERQRGNFPDRFSGHQFPNYSSELNVNALLLGDSALYLCASSWAVTPNSPLHFGNGTRLTVT.

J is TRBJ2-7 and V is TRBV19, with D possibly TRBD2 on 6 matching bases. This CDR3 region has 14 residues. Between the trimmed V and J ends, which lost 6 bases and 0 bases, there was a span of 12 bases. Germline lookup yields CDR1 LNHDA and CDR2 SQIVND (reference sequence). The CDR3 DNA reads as TGTGCCAGTAGGAGGGACTGGCTCTCCTACGAGCAGTACTTC. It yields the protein CASRRDWLSYEQYF.

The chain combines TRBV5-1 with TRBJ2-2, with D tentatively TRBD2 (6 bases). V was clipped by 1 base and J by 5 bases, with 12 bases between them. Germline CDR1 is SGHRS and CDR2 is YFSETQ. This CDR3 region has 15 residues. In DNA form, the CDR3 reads TGCGCCAGCAGCTTGTCGGGAGCGGAGACCGGGGAGCTGTTTTTT. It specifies CASSLSGAETGELFF. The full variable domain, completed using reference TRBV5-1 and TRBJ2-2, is KAGVTQTPRYLIKTRGQQVTLSCSPISGHRSVSWYQQTPGQGLQFLFEYFSETQRNKGNFPGRFSGRQFSNSRSEMNVSTLELGDSALYLCASSLSGAETGELFFGEGSRLTVL.

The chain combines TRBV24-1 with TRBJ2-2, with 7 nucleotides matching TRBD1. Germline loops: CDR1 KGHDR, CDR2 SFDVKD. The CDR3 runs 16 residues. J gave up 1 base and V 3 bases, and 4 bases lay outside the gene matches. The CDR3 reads CATSDLTGWNTGELFF. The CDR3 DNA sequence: TGTGCCACCAGTGATCTGACAGGGTGGAACACCGGGGAGCTGTTTTTT.

The CDR3 reads CASSFHPTSGGINEQFF. The CDR3 DNA sequence: TGTGCCAGCAGCTTCCATCCTACTAGCGGGGGTATTAATGAGCAGTTCTTC. The chain couples TRBV5-5 to TRBJ2-1, with 11 positions matching TRBD2. This CDR3 has 17 amino acids. The trim removed 2 bases at V and 7 bases at J, leaving 11 bases unmatched. The germline gives CDR1 SGHKS, CDR2 YYEKEE (reference sequence).

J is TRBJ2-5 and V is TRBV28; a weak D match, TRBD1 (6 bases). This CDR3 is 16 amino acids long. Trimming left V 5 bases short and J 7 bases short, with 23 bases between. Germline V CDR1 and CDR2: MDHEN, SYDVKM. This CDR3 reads CASSGSDSTKRRTQYF. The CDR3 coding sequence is TGTGCCAGCAGTGGATCGGACAGTACAAAGAGAAGGACCCAGTACTTC.

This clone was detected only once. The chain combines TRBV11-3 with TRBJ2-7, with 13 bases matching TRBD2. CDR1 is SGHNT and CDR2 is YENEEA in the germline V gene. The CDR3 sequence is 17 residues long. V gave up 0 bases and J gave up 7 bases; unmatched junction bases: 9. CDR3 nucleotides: TGTGCCAGCAGCTTAGAAGGACTAGCGGGAGTCTCGGGTGAGCAGTACTTC. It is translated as CASSLEGLAGVSGEQYF.

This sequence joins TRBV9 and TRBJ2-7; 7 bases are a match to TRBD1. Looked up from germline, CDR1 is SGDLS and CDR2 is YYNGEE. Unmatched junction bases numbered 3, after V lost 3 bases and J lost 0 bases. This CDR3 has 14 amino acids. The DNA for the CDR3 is TGTGCCAGCAGCGCGACAGGGACCTCCTACGAGCAGTACTTC. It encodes CASSATGTSYEQYF.

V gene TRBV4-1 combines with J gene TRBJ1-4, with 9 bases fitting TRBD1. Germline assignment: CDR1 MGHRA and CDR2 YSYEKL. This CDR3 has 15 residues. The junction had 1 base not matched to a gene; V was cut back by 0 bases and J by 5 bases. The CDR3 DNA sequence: TGCGCCAGCAGCCAAGACGGGACAGGGAATGAAAAACTGTTTTTT. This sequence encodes CASSQDGTGNEKLFF.

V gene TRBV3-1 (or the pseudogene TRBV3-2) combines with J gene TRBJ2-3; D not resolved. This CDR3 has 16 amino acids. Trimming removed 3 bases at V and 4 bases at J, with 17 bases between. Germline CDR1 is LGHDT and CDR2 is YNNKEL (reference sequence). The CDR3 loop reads CASSQEIAATADTQYF. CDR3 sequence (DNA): TGTGCCAGCAGCCAGGAAATAGCTGCGACGGCAGATACGCAGTATTTT.

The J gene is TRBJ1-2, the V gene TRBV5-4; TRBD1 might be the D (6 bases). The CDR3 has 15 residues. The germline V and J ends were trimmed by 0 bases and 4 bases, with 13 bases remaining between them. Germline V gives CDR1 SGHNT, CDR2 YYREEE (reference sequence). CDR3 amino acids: CASSLVAGEPYGYTF. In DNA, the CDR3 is TGTGCCAGCAGCTTGGTGGCAGGGGAGCCCTATGGCTACACCTTC.